This T cell receptor beta chain came from a study of blood T cells in healthy people across ages. This clonotype was counted between two and nine times. The authors ran a second PCR of about 7 to 11 cycles using a sample-barcoded 5' primer and a J-beta primer mix. Each CDR3 protein gets one entry after TCRdb re-called the 5' RACE reads with MiXCR. The sample records roughly 700,000 distinct CDR3 sequences, roughly 50% being singletons. The length of the CDR3 is 15 residues. V was pared by 0 bases and J by 5 bases, with 10 bases between. Germline CDR1 is LGHNA and CDR2 is YSLEER. The receptor's source is an older woman in good health. The chain links TRBV4-3 to TRBJ1-4; D ambiguous. The material sequenced was blood. The CDR3 sequence is CASSQDRKSNEKLFF. Here the CDR3 DNA reads TGCGCCAGCAGCCAAGATAGGAAATCGAATGAAAAACTGTTTTTT.